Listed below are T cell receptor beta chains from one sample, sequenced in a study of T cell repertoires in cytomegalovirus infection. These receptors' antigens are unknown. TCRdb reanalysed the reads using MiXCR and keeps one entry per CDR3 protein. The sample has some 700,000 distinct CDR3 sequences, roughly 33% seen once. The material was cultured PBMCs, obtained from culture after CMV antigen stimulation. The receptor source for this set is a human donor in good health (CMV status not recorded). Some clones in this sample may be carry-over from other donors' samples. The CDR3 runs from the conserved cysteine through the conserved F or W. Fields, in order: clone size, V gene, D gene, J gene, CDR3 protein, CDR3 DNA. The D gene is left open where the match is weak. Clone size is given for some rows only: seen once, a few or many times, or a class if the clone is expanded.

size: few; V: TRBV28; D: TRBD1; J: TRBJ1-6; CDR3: CASSSPGQNSPLHF; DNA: TGTGCCAGCAGTTCACCGGGACAGAATTCACCCCTCCACTTT
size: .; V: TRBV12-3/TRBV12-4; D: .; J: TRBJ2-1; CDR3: CASSFARHSYNEQFF; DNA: TGTGCCAGCAGTTTTGCGCGCCACTCCTACAATGAGCAGTTCTTC
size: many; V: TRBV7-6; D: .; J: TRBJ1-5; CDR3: CASSLGNGVGEPQHF; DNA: TGTGCCAGCAGCTTAGGGAACGGGGTCGGGGAGCCCCAGCATTTT
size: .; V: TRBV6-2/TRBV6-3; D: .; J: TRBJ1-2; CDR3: CASSSSTEYGYTF; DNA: TGTGCCAGCAGCTCCTCGACGGAGTATGGCTACACCTTC
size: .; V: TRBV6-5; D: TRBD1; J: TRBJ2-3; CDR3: CASRRDSRTWQYF; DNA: TGTGCCAGCAGACGGGACAGCCGAACCTGGCAGTATTTT
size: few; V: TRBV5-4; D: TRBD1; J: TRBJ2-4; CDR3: CASSPTGETKNIQYF; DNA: TGTGCCAGCAGCCCGACAGGGGAGACCAAAAACATTCAGTACTTC
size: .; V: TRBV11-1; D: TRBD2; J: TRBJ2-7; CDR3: CATSTSRGYF; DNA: TGTGCCACCTCGACTAGCCGGGGGTACTTC
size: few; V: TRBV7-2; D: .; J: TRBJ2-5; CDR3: CASSPNRPSAGETQYF; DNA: TGTGCCAGCAGCCCAAACCGGCCTTCAGCGGGAGAGACCCAGTACTTC
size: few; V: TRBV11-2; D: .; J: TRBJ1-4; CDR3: CASSWTVGNEKLFF; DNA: TGTGCCAGCAGCTGGACGGTGGGCAATGAAAAACTGTTTTTT
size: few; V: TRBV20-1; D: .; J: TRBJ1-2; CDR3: CSAGEAYGYTF; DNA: TGCAGTGCTGGAGAGGCTTATGGCTACACCTTC
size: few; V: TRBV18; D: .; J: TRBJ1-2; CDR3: CASSPTKGTDGYTF; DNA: TGTGCCAGCTCACCGACGAAGGGGACGGATGGCTACACCTTC
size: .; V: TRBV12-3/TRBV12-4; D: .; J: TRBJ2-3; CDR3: CASRPQGFTTDTQYF; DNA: TGTGCCAGCAGACCCCAGGGATTTACCACAGATACGCAGTATTTT
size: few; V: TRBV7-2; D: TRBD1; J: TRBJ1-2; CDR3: CASSSKGETGGAGYTF; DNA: TGTGCCAGCAGCTCGAAGGGAGAGACAGGGGGGGCTGGCTACACCTTC
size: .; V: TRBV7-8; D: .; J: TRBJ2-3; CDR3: CASSLAIYKEDTQYF; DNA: TGTGCCAGCAGCTTAGCCATCTACAAGGAGGATACGCAGTATTTT
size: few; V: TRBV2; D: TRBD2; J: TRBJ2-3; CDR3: CASSASSGRAADTQYF; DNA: TGTGCCAGCAGTGCCTCTAGCGGGAGGGCGGCAGATACGCAGTATTTT
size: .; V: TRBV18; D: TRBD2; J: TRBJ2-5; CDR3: CASSRPTSGAPGETQYF; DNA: TGTGCCAGCTCACGACCAACTAGCGGGGCCCCGGGGGAGACCCAGTACTTC
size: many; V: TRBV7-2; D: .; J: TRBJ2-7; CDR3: CASSFSRDKSEQYF; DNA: TGTGCCAGCAGCTTCTCGCGGGATAAATCCGAGCAGTACTTC
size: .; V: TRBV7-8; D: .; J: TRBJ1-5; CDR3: CASSLVRGLGNQPQHF; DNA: TGTGCCAGCAGCTTAGTTAGGGGCCTGGGGAATCAGCCCCAGCATTTT
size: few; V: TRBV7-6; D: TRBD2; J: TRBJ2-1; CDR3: CASTLAGGDEQFF; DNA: TGTGCCAGCACCCTAGCGGGAGGGGATGAGCAGTTCTTC
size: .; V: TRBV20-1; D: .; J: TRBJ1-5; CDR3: CSALQGLNQPQHF; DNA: TGCAGTGCTCTACAGGGATTAAATCAGCCCCAGCATTTT
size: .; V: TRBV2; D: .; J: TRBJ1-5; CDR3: CASSASRVRPQHF; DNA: TGTGCCAGCAGCGCCTCTAGGGTCAGGCCCCAGCATTTT
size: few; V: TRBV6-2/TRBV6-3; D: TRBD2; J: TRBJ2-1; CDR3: CASSYAGGPYNEQFF; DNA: TGTGCCAGCAGTTACGCGGGAGGGCCTTACAATGAGCAGTTCTTC
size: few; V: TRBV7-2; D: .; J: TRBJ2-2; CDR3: CASSHQGVYMNTGELFF; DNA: TGTGCCAGCAGCCATCAGGGAGTCTATATGAACACCGGGGAGCTGTTTTTT
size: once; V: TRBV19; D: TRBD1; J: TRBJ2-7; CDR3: CASSAGTGWSYEQYF; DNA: TGTGCCAGTAGCGCCGGGACAGGTTGGTCCTACGAGCAGTACTTC
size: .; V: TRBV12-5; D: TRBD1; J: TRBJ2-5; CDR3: CASGYGTGAVETQYF; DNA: TGTGCTAGTGGTTACGGGACAGGGGCGGTAGAGACCCAGTACTTC
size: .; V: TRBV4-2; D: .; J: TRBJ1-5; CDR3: CASSQERWGVNQPQHF; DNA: TGTGCCAGCAGCCAAGAGAGGTGGGGGGTGAATCAGCCCCAGCATTTT
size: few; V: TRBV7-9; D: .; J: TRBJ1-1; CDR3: CASSPGPSGITEAFF; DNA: TGTGCCAGCAGCCCCGGGCCGTCGGGCATCACTGAAGCTTTCTTT
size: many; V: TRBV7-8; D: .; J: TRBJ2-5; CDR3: CASSSRRTEEAQYF; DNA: TGTGCCAGCAGCTCGCGACGGACGGAGGAGGCCCAGTACTTC
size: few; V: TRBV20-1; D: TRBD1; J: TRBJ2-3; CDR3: CSAGQGPDTQYF; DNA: TGCAGTGCTGGACAGGGCCCAGATACGCAGTATTTT
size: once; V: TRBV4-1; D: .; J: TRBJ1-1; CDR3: CASSPLLRENEAFF; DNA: TGCGCCAGCAGCCCTTTACTCAGGGAGAATGAAGCTTTCTTT
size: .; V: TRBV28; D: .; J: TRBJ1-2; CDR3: CASSSGWREVRGYTF; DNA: TGTGCCAGCAGTTCCGGTTGGAGGGAAGTTCGTGGCTACACCTTC
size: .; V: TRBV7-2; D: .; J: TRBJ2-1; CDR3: CASSLEGWARGAREQFF; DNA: TGTGCCAGCAGCTTAGAAGGGTGGGCTAGGGGGGCGCGTGAGCAGTTCTTC
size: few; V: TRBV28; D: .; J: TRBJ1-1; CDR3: CASSLGSDTEAFF; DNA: TGTGCCAGCAGTCTTGGCAGTGACACTGAAGCTTTCTTT
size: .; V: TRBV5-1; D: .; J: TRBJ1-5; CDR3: CASSLAMVVPDQPQHF; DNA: TGCGCCAGCAGCTTGGCCATGGTCGTCCCCGATCAGCCCCAGCATTTT
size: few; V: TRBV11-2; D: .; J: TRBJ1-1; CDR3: CASRRSNTEAFF; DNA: TGTGCCAGCAGGAGGTCGAACACTGAAGCTTTCTTT
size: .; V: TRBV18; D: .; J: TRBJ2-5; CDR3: CASSPGGTEETQYF; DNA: TGTGCCAGCTCACCGGGTGGAACTGAAGAGACCCAGTACTTC
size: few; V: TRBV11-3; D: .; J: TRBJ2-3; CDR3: CASSSSRGDSPGDTQYF; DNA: TGTGCCAGCAGCTCCTCCAGGGGTGACTCTCCGGGCGATACGCAGTATTTT
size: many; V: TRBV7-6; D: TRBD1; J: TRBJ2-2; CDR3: CASSSPPGQGAVDTGELFF; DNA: TGTGCCAGCAGCTCCCCTCCGGGACAGGGGGCGGTGGACACCGGGGAGCTGTTTTTT
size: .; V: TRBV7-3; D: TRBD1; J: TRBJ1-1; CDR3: CASSLPGQGTTEAFF; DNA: TGTGCCAGCAGCCTTCCGGGACAGGGCACAACTGAAGCTTTCTTT
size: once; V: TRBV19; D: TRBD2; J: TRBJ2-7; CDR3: CASSIRLAGSYEQYF; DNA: TGTGCCAGTAGTATAAGGCTAGCGGGCAGCTACGAGCAGTACTTC
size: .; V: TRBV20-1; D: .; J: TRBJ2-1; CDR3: CSASTWHEQFF; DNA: TGCAGTGCCTCCACCTGGCATGAGCAGTTCTTC
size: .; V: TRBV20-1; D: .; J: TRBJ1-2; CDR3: CSARSLVSYGYTF; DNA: TGCAGTGCTAGATCTCTGGTTAGCTATGGCTACACCTTC
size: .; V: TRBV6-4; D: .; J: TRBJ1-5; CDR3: CASRGPTDYSNQPQHF; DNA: TGTGCCAGCAGAGGACCGACAGACTATAGCAATCAGCCCCAGCATTTT
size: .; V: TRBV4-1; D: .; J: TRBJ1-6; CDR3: CASSQEGNSPLHF; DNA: TGCGCCAGCAGCCAAGAAGGGAATTCACCCCTCCACTTT
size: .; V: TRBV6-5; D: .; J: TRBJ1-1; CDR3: CASSPRGRVDGLAFF; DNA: TGTGCCAGCAGCCCTCGGGGGCGGGTTGATGGATTGGCTTTCTTT
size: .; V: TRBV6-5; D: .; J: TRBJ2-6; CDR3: CASSYDKAGSISGANVLTF; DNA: TGTGCCAGCAGTTATGACAAGGCAGGGAGTATCTCTGGGGCCAACGTCCTGACTTTC
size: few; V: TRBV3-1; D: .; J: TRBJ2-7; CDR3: CASSQPGSSYEQYF; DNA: TGTGCCAGCAGCCAACCGGGGTCGAGCTACGAGCAGTACTTC
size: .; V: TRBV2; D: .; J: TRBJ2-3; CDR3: CASSETDDTDTQYF; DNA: TGTGCCAGCAGTGAGACCGATGACACAGATACGCAGTATTTT
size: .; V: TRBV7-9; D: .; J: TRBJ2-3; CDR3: CASRGGTEDTQYF; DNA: TGTGCCAGCAGAGGTGGTACGGAAGATACGCAGTATTTT